The 25 T cell receptor beta chains below were found in one sample sequenced in a study of blood T cell repertoires in COVID-19 (dated by TCRdb to between 2020 and 2021). Libraries were built with the immunoSEQ multiplex PCR assay. TCRdb holds this immuneACCESS table with in-frame rearrangements only. Some clones are missing; in checked studies, unresolved V genes explain under half, and the rest has no known cause. In this sample the table shows around 300,000 clones, roughly 90% of which occur a single time. The ten most abundant clones make up about 3% of the sample. The specimen sequenced was peripheral blood. All receptors come from a woman aged 25-40 years with active or convalescent COVID-19.

The chain combines TRBV7-2 with TRBJ2-5, with a weak D call TRBD2 (6 bases). The CDR3 is 13 amino acids. Germline V CDR1 and CDR2: SGHTA, FQGNSA. V dropped 6 bases and J dropped 5 bases, with 13 bases sitting between them. DNA for the CDR3: TGTGCCAGCAGTGTTCGGAGGGCGGAGACCCAGTACTTC. Translated, it gives CASSVRRAETQYF.

The J gene is TRBJ2-5, the V gene TRBV4-3; the D gene is possibly TRBD1 (6 bases). The CDR3 is 17 residues long. Per germline, CDR1 LGHNA and CDR2 YSLEER. Trimming took 3 bases from V and 5 from J, leaving 22 bases between them. DNA for the CDR3: TGCGCCAGCAGCCAGGACCCCAGGGGCGCCCACCTTGAGACCCAGTACTTC. This gives the protein CASSQDPRGAHLETQYF.

This chain connects TRBV7-2 to TRBJ1-2; 9 nucleotides align to TRBD1. Trimming removed 5 bases from V and 1 base from J; junction bases left unmatched: 2. This CDR3 spans 14 amino acids. CDR1 is SGHTA and CDR2 is FQGNSA in the germline V gene. CDR3 protein: CASSTGQGNYGYTF. CDR3 coding DNA: TGTGCCAGCAGCACGGGACAGGGTAACTATGGCTACACCTTC.

This rearrangement joins TRBV9 to TRBJ1-3; 7 bases align to TRBD1. The J segment lost 4 bases and the V segment lost 0 bases, leaving 10 bases of the junction unmatched. This CDR3 is built from 17 residues. CDR1 and CDR2 from the germline V gene are SGDLS and YYNGEE. The CDR3 loop is CASSVGVFGQVGNTIYF. The DNA for the CDR3 is TGTGCCAGCAGCGTAGGAGTCTTCGGACAGGTCGGAAACACCATATATTTT.

The gene calls are TRBV9 and TRBJ2-2, with 13 bases aligning to TRBD2. Trimming removed 4 bases from V and 7 bases from J; junction bases left unmatched: 13. The CDR3 contains 18 residues. CDR1 is SGDLS, CDR2 YYNGEE, per germline. The CDR3 region is CASSIRTSGGLANGELFF. The CDR3 DNA follows: TGTGCCAGCAGCATCCGGACTAGCGGGGGCCTCGCAAACGGGGAGCTGTTTTTT.

The chain joins TRBV14 to TRBJ2-5, with a possible D match to TRBD2 (6 bases). The germline V and J ends were trimmed by 5 bases and 5 bases, with 12 bases remaining between them. The CDR3 runs 13 residues. CDR1 SGHDN and CDR2 FVKESK come from the germline V gene. The CDR3 sequence: CASSLGRGETQYF. In DNA, the CDR3 is TGTGCCAGCAGCTTAGGACGGGGGGAGACCCAGTACTTC.

In DNA, the CDR3 is TGTGCCAGCAGCAGGACTTTGTCCGGGGAGCTGTTTTTT. Its protein is CASSRTLSGELFF. The chain links TRBV5-8 to TRBJ2-2, with D possibly TRBD2 on 5 matching bases. The germline V gene has CDR1 SGHTS and CDR2 YDEGEE. V lost 4 bases and J 6 bases, leaving 10 bases between the germline ends. This CDR3 has 13 residues.

The chain has TRBV5-6 and TRBJ1-2; perhaps TRBD1 as D (6 bases). V lost 3 bases, J lost 6 bases, and 15 bases lay in between. Germline CDR1 is SGHDT and CDR2 is YYEEEE. CDR3 length equals 14 residues. The CDR3 DNA reads as TGTGCCAGCAGCTCGGGGGGACATGGGAATGGCTACACCTTC. This encodes CASSSGGHGNGYTF.

This clone was detected a few times. The V call is TRBV18, the J call TRBJ2-7; the D gene is possibly TRBD2 (7 bases). Germline V gene data show CDR1 as KGHSH and CDR2 as LQKENI. Trimming stripped 3 bases from V and 6 bases from J, with 15 bases between. The CDR3 is made up of 14 amino acids. The CDR3 DNA reads as TGTGCCAGCTCACCCGCGGGGGCGGACTCCGAGCAGTACTTC. As protein: CASSPAGADSEQYF.

The V call is TRBV27, the J call TRBJ1-2; D is unclear. The V gene's germline CDR1 is MNHEY and CDR2 SMNVEV (reference sequence). The CDR3 sequence is 13 residues long. The ends were cut back, 3 bases at V and 2 bases at J, with 7 bases in the middle. The CDR3 coding sequence is TGTGCCAGCAGTTTGCAAGCCAACTATGGCTACACCTTC. Amino acids: CASSLQANYGYTF.

The chain has TRBV12-2 and TRBJ1-2; the table gives TRBD1 as D, unverified against the DNA. TRBV12-2 is classified as a pseudogene. The CDR3 consists of 17 residues. Here the CDR3 reads CASRSPPGAITVYGYTF. The CDR3 DNA sequence: TGTGCAAGTCGCTCCCCGCCAGGGGCGATTACTGTCTATGGCTACACCTTC.

The chain joins TRBV3-1 (or the pseudogene TRBV3-2) to TRBJ2-3, with D possibly being TRBD2 (6 bases). The CDR3 covers 15 residues. CDR1 and CDR2 (germline): LGHDT, YNNKEL (reference sequence). Trimming stripped 3 bases from V and 2 bases from J, with 12 bases between. CDR3 residues: CASSQGLRATDTQYF. The CDR3, as DNA: TGTGCCAGCAGCCAGGGACTTAGGGCCACAGATACGCAGTATTTT.

The chain employs TRBV28 and TRBJ2-4; possibly TRBD2 for D (5 bases). V was shortened by 6 bases and J by 6 bases, with 27 bases between the two germline ends. This CDR3 region has 18 residues. Looked up from germline, CDR1 is MDHEN and CDR2 is SYDVKM. The DNA for the CDR3 is TGTGCCAGCAGGGCACTTTGGCGAGGCGCGCACGAGGGAAACATTCAGTACTTC. It yields the protein CASRALWRGAHEGNIQYF.

This sequence joins TRBV9 and TRBJ1-1; 9 nucleotides align to TRBD1. Germline V lookup: CDR1 SGDLS, CDR2 YYNGEE. V lost 3 bases, J lost 0 bases, and 6 bases stayed unmatched. The CDR3 has 16 residues. The CDR3 DNA reads as TGTGCCAGCAGCGCCCCGGGACAGGGTTTGAACACTGAAGCTTTCTTT. It is translated as CASSAPGQGLNTEAFF.

The rearrangement uses TRBV6-4 and TRBJ2-2; D is uncertain. This CDR3 comprises 15 residues. The V end lost 5 bases, the J end lost 6 bases, and 16 bases lay between the germline ends. From germline, CDR1 is MRHNA and CDR2 SNTAGT. The CDR3 region is CASSTNARVPGELFF. The CDR3, as DNA: TGTGCCAGCAGTACGAACGCTAGAGTCCCCGGGGAGCTGTTTTTT.

The chain has TRBV6-2 or TRBV6-3 and TRBJ1-5; D gene uncertain. Germline V lookup: CDR1 MNHEY, CDR2 SVGEGT. With 6 bases removed from V and 1 base from J, the gap between germline ends came to 16 bases. The CDR3 spans 16 residues. Here the CDR3 DNA reads TGTGCCAGCAGCCCTTTCCGGGAAATGAGCAATCAGCCCCAGCATTTT. Protein product: CASSPFREMSNQPQHF.

Comment on this clone: The same CDR3 arises from other DNA sequences in this sample as well. CDR3 region: CASSVGGEGTEAFF. The DNA of the CDR3 is TGTGCCAGCAGCGTAGGGGGGGAAGGCACTGAAGCTTTCTTT. The chain combines TRBV9 with TRBJ1-1; a possible D gene is TRBD1 (5 bases). The CDR3 is 14 amino acids. Germline V CDR1 and CDR2: SGDLS, YYNGEE. The germline V and J ends were trimmed by 0 bases and 4 bases, with 10 bases remaining between them.

This clone was counted once. The V call is TRBV7-2, the J call TRBJ2-2; 8 bases map to TRBD2. The CDR3 runs to 15 residues. The germline gives CDR1 SGHTA, CDR2 FQGNSA. Trimming at V came to 6 bases and at J to 0 bases, leaving 3 bases not matched to a gene. CDR3 in DNA: TGTGCCAGCAGGGCGGGGGGCCCGAACACCGGGGAGCTGTTTTTT. Residues: CASRAGGPNTGELFF.

The gene calls are TRBV5-6 and TRBJ2-3; TRBD2 matches 13 bases. Unmatched junction bases numbered 10, after V lost 3 bases and J lost 9 bases. The CDR3 has 16 amino acids. The germline gives CDR1 SGHDT, CDR2 YYEEEE. CDR3 nucleotides: TGTGCCAGCAGCTCGAGACTAGCGGGGGGCCTAGGAACGCAGTATTTT. This encodes CASSSRLAGGLGTQYF.

This clone was recorded once. J is TRBJ1-5 and V is TRBV4-3, with D hard to call. Trimming removed 1 base from V and 0 bases from J, with 10 bases in between. The germline gives CDR1 LGHNA, CDR2 YSLEER. The CDR3 contains 16 residues. This chain's CDR3 is CASSQGAGHSNQPQHF. CDR3 bases: TGCGCCAGCAGCCAAGGGGCAGGCCATAGCAATCAGCCCCAGCATTTT.

The CDR3 region has the DNA TGCGCCAGCAGCTTTCGAGGGTTCGGCAGTGGGGCCAACGTCCTGACTTTC. It is translated as CASSFRGFGSGANVLTF. The V call is TRBV5-1, the J call TRBJ2-6, with a weak D call TRBD2 (5 bases). V lost 2 bases and J 3 bases, leaving 15 bases between the germline ends. CDR3 size: 17 residues. CDR1 is SGHRS and CDR2 is YFSETQ in the germline V gene. The full variable domain, completed using reference TRBV5-1 and TRBJ2-6, is KAGVTQTPRYLIKTRGQQVTLSCSPISGHRSVSWYQQTPGQGLQFLFEYFSETQRNKGNFPGRFSGRQFSNSRSEMNVSTLELGDSALYLCASSFRGFGSGANVLTFGAGSRLTVL.

The chain joins TRBV10-3 to TRBJ2-3; 9 bases match TRBD2. CDR1 ENHRY and CDR2 SYGVKD come from the germline V gene. This CDR3 is built from 16 residues. V lost 5 bases to trimming and J lost 3 bases; unmatched junction nucleotides: 9. Here the CDR3 reads CAISQLAGAGTDTQYF. As DNA, the CDR3 is TGTGCCATCAGTCAATTAGCGGGGGCCGGTACAGATACGCAGTATTTT.

The sample holds a few counts of this clone. The chain carries TRBV20-1 and TRBJ2-5; D remains unclear. CDR1 and CDR2 (germline): DFQATT, SNEGSKA (reference sequence). Trimming stripped 6 bases from V and 5 bases from J, with 10 bases between. The CDR3 runs to 11 residues. The CDR3 loop is CSAETAETQYF. DNA of the CDR3: TGCAGTGCCGAGACTGCTGAGACCCAGTACTTC.

V gene TRBV12-3 or TRBV12-4 combines with J gene TRBJ1-2, with D perhaps TRBD1 (5 bases). V gave up 6 bases and J gave up 4 bases, with 12 bases separating them. The CDR3 sequence is 13 residues long. In nucleotides, the CDR3 is TGTGCCAGCAGCCTACAGGCTCTCTATGGCTACACCTTC. Amino acids: CASSLQALYGYTF.

As concerns this clone: Other DNA sequences from this sample encode an identical CDR3 as well. The chain links TRBV5-1 to TRBJ1-2; 7 bases fit TRBD1. The CDR3 is 14 amino acids. With 0 bases clipped from V and 4 bases from J, the junction kept 3 bases outside the gene matches. Germline CDR1 and CDR2: SGHRS and YFSETQ. The CDR3 loop is CASSLGQGGYGYTF. The CDR3 nucleotides are TGCGCCAGCAGCTTGGGGCAGGGGGGCTATGGCTACACCTTC.